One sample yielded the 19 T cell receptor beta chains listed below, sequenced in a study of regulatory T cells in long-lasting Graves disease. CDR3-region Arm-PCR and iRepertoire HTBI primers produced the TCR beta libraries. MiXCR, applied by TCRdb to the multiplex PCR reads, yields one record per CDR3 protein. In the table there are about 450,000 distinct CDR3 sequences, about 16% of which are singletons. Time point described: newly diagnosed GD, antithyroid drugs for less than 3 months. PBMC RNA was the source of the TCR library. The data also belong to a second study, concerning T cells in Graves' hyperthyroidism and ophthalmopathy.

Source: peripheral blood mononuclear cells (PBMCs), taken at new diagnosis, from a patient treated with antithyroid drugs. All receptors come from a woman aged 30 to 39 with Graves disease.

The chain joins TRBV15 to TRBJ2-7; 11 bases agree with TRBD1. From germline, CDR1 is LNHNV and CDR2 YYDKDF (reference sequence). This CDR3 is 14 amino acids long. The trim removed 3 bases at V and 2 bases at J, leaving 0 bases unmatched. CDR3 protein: CATSRDRGPYEQYF. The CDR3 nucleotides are TGTGCCACCAGCAGGGACAGGGGGCCCTACGAGCAGTACTTC. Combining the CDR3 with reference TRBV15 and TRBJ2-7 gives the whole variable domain DAMVIQNPRYQVTQFGKPVTLSCSQTLNHNVMYWYQQKSSQAPKLLFHYYDKDFNNEADTPDNFQSRRPNTSFCFLDIRSPGLGDTAMYLCATSRDRGPYEQYFGPGTRLTVT.

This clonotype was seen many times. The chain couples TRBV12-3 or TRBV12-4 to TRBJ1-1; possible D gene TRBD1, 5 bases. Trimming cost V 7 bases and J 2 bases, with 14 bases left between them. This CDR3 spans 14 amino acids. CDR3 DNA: TGTGCCAGCACATCCGGGACGGCAAACACTGAAGCTTTCTTT. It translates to CASTSGTANTEAFF.

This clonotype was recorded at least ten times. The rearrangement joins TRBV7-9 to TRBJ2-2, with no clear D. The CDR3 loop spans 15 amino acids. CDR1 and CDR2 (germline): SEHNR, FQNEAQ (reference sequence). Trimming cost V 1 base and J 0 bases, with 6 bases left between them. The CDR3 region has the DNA TGTGCCAGCAGCTTAGGTCAGTCGAACACCGGGGAGCTGTTTTTT. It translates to CASSLGQSNTGELFF.

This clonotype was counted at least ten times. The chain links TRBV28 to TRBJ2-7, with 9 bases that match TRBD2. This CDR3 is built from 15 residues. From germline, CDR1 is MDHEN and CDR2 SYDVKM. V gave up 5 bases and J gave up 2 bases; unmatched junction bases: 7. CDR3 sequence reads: CASSEAGTSPYEQYF. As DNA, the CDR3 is TGTGCCAGCAGTGAAGCCGGGACTAGCCCCTACGAGCAGTACTTC.

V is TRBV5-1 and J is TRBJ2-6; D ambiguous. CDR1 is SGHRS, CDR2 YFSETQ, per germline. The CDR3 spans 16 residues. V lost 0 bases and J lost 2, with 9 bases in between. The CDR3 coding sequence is TGCGCCAGCAGCTTGGGGAGCCAGGCTGGGGCCAACGTCCTGACTTTC. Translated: CASSLGSQAGANVLTF.

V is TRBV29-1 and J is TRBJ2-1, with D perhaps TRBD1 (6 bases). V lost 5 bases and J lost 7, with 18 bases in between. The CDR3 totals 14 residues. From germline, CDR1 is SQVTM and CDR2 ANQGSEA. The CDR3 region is CSVRGLGSLNEQFF. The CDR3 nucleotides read TGCAGCGTTAGGGGGTTGGGGAGTTTGAATGAGCAGTTCTTC.

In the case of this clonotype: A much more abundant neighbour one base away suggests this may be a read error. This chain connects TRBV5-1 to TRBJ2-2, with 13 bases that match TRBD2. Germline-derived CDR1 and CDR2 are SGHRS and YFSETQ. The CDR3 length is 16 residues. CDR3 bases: TGCGCCAGCAGAGGACTAGCGGGAGACCCCGGCGGGGAGCTGCTTTTT. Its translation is CASRGLAGDPGGELLF.

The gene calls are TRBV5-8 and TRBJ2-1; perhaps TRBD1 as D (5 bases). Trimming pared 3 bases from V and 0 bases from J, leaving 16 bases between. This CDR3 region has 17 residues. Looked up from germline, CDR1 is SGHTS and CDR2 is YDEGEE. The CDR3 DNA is TGTGCCAGCAGCTCGTATTCCAGGGCTAGCTCCTACAATGAGCAGTTCTTC. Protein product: CASSSYSRASSYNEQFF. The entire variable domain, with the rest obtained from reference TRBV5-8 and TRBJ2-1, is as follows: EAGVTQSPTHLIKTRGQQATLRCSPISGHTSVYWYQQALGLGLQFLLWYDEGEERNRGNFPPRFSGRQFPNYSSELNVNALELEDSALYLCASSSYSRASSYNEQFFGPGTRLTVL.

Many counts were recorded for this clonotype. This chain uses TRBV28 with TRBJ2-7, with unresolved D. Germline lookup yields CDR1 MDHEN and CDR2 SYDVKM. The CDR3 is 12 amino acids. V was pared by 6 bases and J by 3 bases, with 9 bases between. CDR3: CASRGRVYEQYF. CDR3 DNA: TGTGCCAGCAGAGGACGAGTCTACGAGCAGTACTTC.

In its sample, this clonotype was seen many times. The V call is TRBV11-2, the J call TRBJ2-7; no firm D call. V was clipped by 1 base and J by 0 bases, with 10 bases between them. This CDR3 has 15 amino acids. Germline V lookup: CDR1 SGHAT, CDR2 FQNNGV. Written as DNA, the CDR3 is TGTGCCAGCAGCTTAGTGGTGGCAGGCTCCTACGAGCAGTACTTC. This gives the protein CASSLVVAGSYEQYF.

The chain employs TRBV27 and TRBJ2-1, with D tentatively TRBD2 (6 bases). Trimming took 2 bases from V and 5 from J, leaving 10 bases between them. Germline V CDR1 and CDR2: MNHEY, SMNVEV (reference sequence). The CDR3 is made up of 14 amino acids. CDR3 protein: CASSLRGINNEQFF. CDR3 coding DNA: TGTGCCAGCAGTTTACGCGGGATTAACAATGAGCAGTTCTTC.

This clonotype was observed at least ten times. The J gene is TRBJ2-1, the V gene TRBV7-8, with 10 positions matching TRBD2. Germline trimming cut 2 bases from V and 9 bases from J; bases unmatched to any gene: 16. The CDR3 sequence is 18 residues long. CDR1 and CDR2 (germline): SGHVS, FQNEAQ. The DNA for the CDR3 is TGTGCCAGCAGCTTATTTAGCCCCCTTGGACTAGCGGTTATTGAGCAGTTCTTC. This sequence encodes CASSLFSPLGLAVIEQFF.

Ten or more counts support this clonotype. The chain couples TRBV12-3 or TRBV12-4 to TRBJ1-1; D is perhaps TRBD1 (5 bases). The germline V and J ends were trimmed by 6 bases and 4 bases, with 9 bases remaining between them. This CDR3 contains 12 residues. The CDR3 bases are TGTGCCAGCAGCAGGGTGCTCACTGAAGCTTTCTTT. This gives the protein CASSRVLTEAFF.

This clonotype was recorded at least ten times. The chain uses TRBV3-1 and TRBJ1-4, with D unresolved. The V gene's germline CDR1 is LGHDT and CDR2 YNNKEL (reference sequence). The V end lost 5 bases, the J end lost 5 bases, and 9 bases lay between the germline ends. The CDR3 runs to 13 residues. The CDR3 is CASSSRGNEKLFF. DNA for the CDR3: TGTGCCAGCAGCAGCCGGGGAAATGAAAAACTGTTTTTT.

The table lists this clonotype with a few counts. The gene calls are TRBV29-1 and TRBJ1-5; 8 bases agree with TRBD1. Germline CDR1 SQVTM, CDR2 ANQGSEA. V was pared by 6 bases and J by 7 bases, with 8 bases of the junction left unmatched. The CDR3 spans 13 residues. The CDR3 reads CSVSTGGEQPQHF. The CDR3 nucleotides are TGCAGCGTCAGTACAGGGGGAGAACAGCCCCAGCATTTT.

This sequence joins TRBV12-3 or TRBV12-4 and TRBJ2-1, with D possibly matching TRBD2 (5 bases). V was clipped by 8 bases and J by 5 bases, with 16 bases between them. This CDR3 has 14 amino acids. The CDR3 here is CASRWGESHNEQFF. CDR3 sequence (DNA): TGTGCCAGCCGCTGGGGAGAAAGTCACAATGAGCAGTTCTTC.

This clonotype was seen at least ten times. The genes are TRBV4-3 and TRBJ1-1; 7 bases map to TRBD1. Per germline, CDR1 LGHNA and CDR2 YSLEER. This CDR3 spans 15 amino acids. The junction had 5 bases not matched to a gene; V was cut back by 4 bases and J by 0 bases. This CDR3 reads CASSPRDRMNTEAFF. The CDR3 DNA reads TGCGCCAGCAGCCCGCGGGACAGAATGAACACTGAAGCTTTCTTT.

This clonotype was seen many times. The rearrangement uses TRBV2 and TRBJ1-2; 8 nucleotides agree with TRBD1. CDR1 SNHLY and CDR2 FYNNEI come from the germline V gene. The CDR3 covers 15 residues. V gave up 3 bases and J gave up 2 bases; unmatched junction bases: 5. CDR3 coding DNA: TGTGCCAGCAGTGAGGACAGGGCTCGGAACTATGGCTACACCTTC. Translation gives CASSEDRARNYGYTF.

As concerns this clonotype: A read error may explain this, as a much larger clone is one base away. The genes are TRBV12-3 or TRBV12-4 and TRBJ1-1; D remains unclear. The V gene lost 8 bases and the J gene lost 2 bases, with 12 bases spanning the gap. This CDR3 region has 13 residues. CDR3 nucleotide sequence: TGTGCCAGCGGGTGGCATCTTAACACTGAAGCTTTCTTT. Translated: CASGWHLNTEAFF.